A single sample gave rise to the 12 T cell receptor beta chains below, sequenced in a study of shared clonotypes between healthy human individuals. TCRdb's copy holds only in-frame clones and misses some; the assay was immunoSEQ multiplex PCR. This table has approximately 530,000 clones, roughly 95% appearing once. What was sequenced was naive CD4+ T cells sorted from blood. Subset: CD45RA+ positively selected. All receptors come from a woman between 25 and 40 years old in good health.

This clone is a singleton in its sample. The chain combines TRBV28 with TRBJ2-7; 10 bases align to TRBD1. V lost 8 bases to trimming and J lost 6 bases; unmatched junction nucleotides: 10. Germline CDR1 and CDR2: MDHEN and SYDVKM. The CDR3 spans 14 residues. The CDR3 region is CASHRGQGVGEQYF. The DNA for the CDR3 is TGTGCCAGCCACAGAGGACAGGGGGTAGGCGAGCAGTACTTC.

This clone was seen just once. The gene calls are TRBV10-1 and TRBJ1-1, with D perhaps TRBD1 (5 bases). The CDR3 sequence is 13 residues long. The ends were cut back, 0 bases at V and 8 bases at J, with 10 bases in the middle. Germline CDR1 reads WNHNN; CDR2 reads SYGVQD (reference sequence). CDR3 in amino acids: CASSESFWGEAFF. For the CDR3, the DNA is TGCGCCAGCAGTGAGTCGTTTTGGGGGGAAGCTTTCTTT.

The chain carries TRBV4-1 and TRBJ2-2, with D tentatively TRBD1 (6 bases). Per germline, CDR1 MGHRA and CDR2 YSYEKL. This CDR3 region has 16 residues. V lost 0 bases and J 5 bases, leaving 13 bases between the germline ends. CDR3 loop: CASSQDVGARTGELFF. The DNA of the CDR3 is TGCGCCAGCAGCCAAGATGTGGGGGCGAGGACCGGGGAGCTGTTTTTT.

The CDR3 loop reads CATTMTGKAKNIQYF. The CDR3 nucleotides read TGTGCCACTACCATGACAGGGAAGGCCAAAAACATTCAGTACTTC. V gene TRBV27 combines with J gene TRBJ2-4, with 7 bases identical to TRBD1. V shed 10 bases and J 1 base; nucleotides not matched to a gene: 10. This CDR3 is 15 amino acids long. Per germline, CDR1 MNHEY and CDR2 SMNVEV (reference sequence).

This rearrangement joins TRBV28 to TRBJ2-7; 10 positions agree with TRBD1. The junction had 4 bases not matched to a gene; V was cut back by 2 bases and J by 6 bases. CDR3 length: 14 amino acids. Germline V gives CDR1 MDHEN, CDR2 SYDVKM. This CDR3 is CASSLEDRGFEQYF. CDR3 DNA sequence: TGTGCCAGCAGTTTAGAGGACAGGGGGTTCGAGCAGTACTTC.

This clone was counted a single time. The chain is built from TRBV11-3 and TRBJ2-7; TRBD2 aligns across 9 bases. Germline V gene sequence: CDR1 SGHNT, CDR2 YENEEA. Trimming at V came to 3 bases and at J to 2 bases, leaving 5 bases not matched to a gene. This CDR3 region has 15 residues. CDR3 nucleotide sequence: TGTGCCAGCAGCTTCTCGTCTAGCGGGGCCTACGAGCAGTACTTC. It codes for CASSFSSSGAYEQYF.

V gene TRBV19 combines with J gene TRBJ1-6; TRBD1 matches 7 bases. Germline V gene data show CDR1 as LNHDA and CDR2 as SQIVND (reference sequence). The CDR3 spans 15 residues. V was clipped by 7 bases and J by 8 bases; unmatched bases: 11. The CDR3 reads CASNFHRDRDSPLHF. The CDR3 coding sequence is TGTGCCAGTAATTTTCACCGGGACAGAGATTCACCCCTCCACTTT.

The rearrangement uses TRBV6-5 and TRBJ2-2; 10 bases are a match to TRBD2. Germline V gene data show CDR1 as MNHEY and CDR2 as SVGAGI. The CDR3 spans 16 residues. V was pared by 4 bases and J by 0 bases, with 2 bases of the junction left unmatched. CDR3 sequence: CASSLTSGPNTGELFF. DNA for the CDR3: TGTGCCAGCAGTTTGACTAGCGGGCCGAACACCGGGGAGCTGTTTTTT.

The rearrangement joins TRBV2 to TRBJ1-4, with no clear D. This CDR3 contains 14 residues. CDR1 and CDR2 from the germline V gene are SNHLY and FYNNEI. V dropped 5 bases and J dropped 0 bases, with 7 bases sitting between them. The CDR3 loop is CASSLEATNEKLFF. The DNA for the CDR3 is TGTGCCAGCAGTCTGGAGGCAACTAATGAAAAACTGTTTTTT.

V gene TRBV6-4 combines with J gene TRBJ1-3; D is undetermined. The CDR3 is 12 amino acids. Germline V gives CDR1 MRHNA, CDR2 SNTAGT. V gave up 10 bases and J gave up 2 bases, with 9 bases separating them. The CDR3 DNA sequence: TGTGCCACCACCCGGGCTGGAAACACCATATATTTT. Translation: CATTRAGNTIYF.

The chain has TRBV11-3 and TRBJ2-1; the match to TRBD2 covers 8 bases. Germline V gene sequence: CDR1 SGHNT, CDR2 YENEEA. V shed 3 bases, J shed 8 bases, and the junction held 9 bases outside the gene matches. CDR3 length: 15 amino acids. The CDR3 sequence is CASSFSGATSDEQFF. CDR3 nucleotide sequence: TGTGCCAGCAGCTTTAGCGGGGCTACTAGCGATGAGCAGTTCTTC.

For the CDR3, the DNA is TGTGCCACCCGTTCCGTCCGGGGCTACACCTTC. Protein sequence: CATRSVRGYTF. The chain is built from TRBV28 and TRBJ1-2; D gene ambiguous. Germline assignment: CDR1 MDHEN and CDR2 SYDVKM. Trimming pared 10 bases from V and 8 bases from J, leaving 14 bases between. This CDR3 has 11 residues.